This is a list of T cell receptor beta chains from one sample in a study of shared clonotypes between healthy human individuals. Generated by immunoSEQ multiplex PCR, the TCRdb table keeps only in-frame clones and is missing some. The sample carries about 1.4 million clones, roughly 96% recorded once. Sequenced material: naive CD4+ T cells sorted from blood. Receptor source: a man aged 25-40 years in good health. CDR3s include the opening cysteine and the closing phenylalanine or tryptophan. Fields, in order: J gene, V gene, D gene, clone size, CDR3 protein, CDR3 DNA. D genes are given only for firm matches. Size values are once, few and many counts, or a class for expanded clones, and some rows have none.

TRBJ1-4	TRBV5-4	-	-	CASSNFRGDEKLFF	TGTGCCAGCAGCAATTTTAGGGGAGATGAAAAACTGTTTTTT
TRBJ2-7	TRBV9	-	-	CASSVGGVSYEQYF	TGTGCCAGCAGCGTAGGGGGGGTTTCCTACGAGCAGTACTTC
TRBJ1-2	TRBV28	TRBD1	-	CASSPPGGQGDGYTF	TGTGCCAGCAGTCCCCCCGGGGGACAGGGGGATGGCTACACCTTC
TRBJ1-1	TRBV28	-	-	CASTLAGVHTEAFF	TGTGCCAGCACCTTGGCAGGGGTCCACACTGAAGCTTTCTTT
TRBJ2-5	TRBV6-5	-	-	CASSYLGSSQETQYF	TGTGCCAGCAGTTACCTCGGGAGCAGCCAAGAGACCCAGTACTTC
TRBJ1-5	TRBV2	-	-	CASRALGLRDQPQHF	TGTGCCAGCAGGGCCCTAGGGCTCCGGGATCAGCCCCAGCATTTT
TRBJ1-5	TRBV5-8	-	once	CATSPQGMGQPPQHF	TGTGCCACGTCCCCCCAAGGGATGGGACAACCGCCCCAGCATTTT
TRBJ2-1	TRBV5-1	-	-	CASSSSGGPYNEQFF	TGCGCCAGCAGCAGTAGCGGAGGCCCCTACAATGAGCAGTTCTTC
TRBJ1-2	TRBV7-9	TRBD1	-	CASSLATGTGYGYTF	TGTGCCAGCAGCTTAGCCACCGGGACAGGGTATGGCTACACCTTC
TRBJ2-6	TRBV19	-	-	CASRVTASGANVLTF	TGTGCCAGTCGGGTGACGGCCTCTGGGGCCAACGTCCTGACTTTC
TRBJ2-7	TRBV7-6	TRBD2	once	CASSLAGGTYEQYF	TGTGCCAGCAGCTTAGCGGGAGGGACTTACGAGCAGTACTTC
TRBJ1-5	TRBV5-4	-	-	CASSLNLNQPQHF	TGTGCCAGCAGCCTTAACTTGAATCAGCCCCAGCATTTT
TRBJ2-7	TRBV11-2	-	-	CASSPRVTTGLAYEQYF	TGTGCCAGCAGCCCACGTGTTACGACAGGCCTAGCCTACGAGCAGTACTTC
TRBJ1-5	TRBV29-1	-	-	CSVTDDGDQPQHF	TGCAGCGTTACCGACGATGGGGATCAGCCCCAGCATTTT
TRBJ2-2	TRBV7-2	-	once	CASSPPRLTGELFF	TGTGCCAGCAGCCCCCCTCGTCTAACCGGGGAGCTGTTTTTT
TRBJ2-7	TRBV5-5	-	-	CASNPGTSSYEQYF	TGTGCCAGCAACCCTGGGACGTCCTCCTACGAGCAGTACTTC
TRBJ1-2	TRBV28	-	-	CASSFVSNGYTF	TGTGCCAGCAGTTTCGTCTCTAATGGCTACACCTTC
TRBJ1-5	TRBV9	-	-	CASSVAYGRGPQHF	TGTGCCAGCAGCGTAGCCTATGGGAGAGGGCCCCAGCATTTT
TRBJ1-2	TRBV5-1	TRBD1	-	CASSLSGQGPVGWGYTF	TGCGCCAGCAGCTTGTCGGGACAGGGACCGGTAGGATGGGGCTACACCTTC
TRBJ2-5	TRBV28	TRBD1	-	CASSHGQEETQYF	TGTGCCAGCAGCCACGGACAGGAAGAGACCCAGTACTTC
TRBJ2-1	TRBV19	-	once	CASSMTGDWRREQFF	TGTGCCAGTAGTATGACAGGAGATTGGCGCCGCGAGCAGTTCTTC
TRBJ2-1	TRBV4-3	TRBD2	-	CASSQGGGRRSYNEQFF	TGCGCCAGCAGCCAAGGAGGCGGGAGAAGGTCCTACAATGAGCAGTTCTTC
TRBJ1-3	TRBV2	-	-	CASSPQSLSGNTIYF	TGTGCCAGCAGTCCCCAGTCCCTCTCTGGAAACACCATATATTTT
TRBJ2-7	TRBV11-2	TRBD2	few	CASSSPGLAVYEQYF	TGTGCCAGCAGCTCCCCGGGACTAGCGGTCTACGAGCAGTACTTC
TRBJ2-3	TRBV5-4	-	-	CASSPAASRGTDTQYF	TGTGCCAGCAGCCCGGCCGCTAGCAGAGGCACAGATACGCAGTATTTT
TRBJ2-1	TRBV4-3	-	-	CASTTRVGLSSYNEQFF	TGCGCCAGCACCACCAGAGTGGGACTTTCGTCCTACAATGAGCAGTTCTTC
TRBJ2-1	TRBV30	TRBD1	-	CASEDRVSYNEQFF	TGTGCCTCGGAAGACAGGGTTTCGTACAATGAGCAGTTCTTC
TRBJ1-1	TRBV5-1	-	-	CASSSGTTLNTEAFF	TGCGCCAGCAGCTCCGGGACAACCCTGAACACTGAAGCTTTCTTT
TRBJ1-2	TRBV25-1	TRBD1	-	CASSETGGQGLYYGYTF	TGTGCCAGCAGTGAAACCGGGGGACAGGGCTTGTACTATGGCTACACCTTC
TRBJ2-7	TRBV28	TRBD2	-	CASRGGNEQYF	TGTGCCAGCAGGGGGGGGAACGAGCAGTACTTC
TRBJ2-3	TRBV7-9	TRBD2	-	CASSSLAGGPTDTQYF	TGTGCCAGCAGCTCCTTAGCGGGAGGGCCGACAGATACGCAGTATTTT
TRBJ2-2	TRBV10-3	-	-	CAISEPGAPGTGELFF	TGTGCCATCAGTGAGCCGGGGGCGCCGGGCACCGGGGAGCTGTTTTTT
TRBJ2-1	TRBV6-5	TRBD2	-	CASSYVAGGTYNEQFF	TGTGCCAGCAGTTATGTGGCGGGGGGGACCTACAATGAGCAGTTCTTC
TRBJ2-7	TRBV6-1	-	-	CASSDSQRLYEQYF	TGTGCCAGCAGTGACTCACAGAGACTCTACGAGCAGTACTTC
TRBJ1-5	TRBV19	-	-	CALTPGIPDINQPQHF	TGTGCCCTAACACCGGGAATTCCCGATATCAATCAGCCCCAGCATTTT
TRBJ2-7	TRBV9	-	-	CASSATGTPSYEQYF	TGTGCCAGCAGCGCGACCGGGACACCCTCCTACGAGCAGTACTTC
TRBJ2-1	TRBV28	TRBD2	-	CASSRTSGSYNEQFF	TGTGCCAGCAGTCGGACTAGCGGTTCCTACAATGAGCAGTTCTTC
TRBJ2-5	TRBV27	-	few	CASPYCGVGQETQYF	TGTGCCAGCCCCTACTGTGGCGTAGGTCAAGAGACCCAGTACTTC
TRBJ2-7	TRBV2	TRBD2	-	CASGGLAYEQYF	TGTGCCAGCGGGGGACTAGCCTACGAGCAGTACTTC
TRBJ2-5	TRBV18	-	-	CASSPQGLETQYF	TGTGCCAGCTCACCACAGGGCCTAGAGACCCAGTACTTC
TRBJ2-2	TRBV5-1	TRBD2	few	CASSKTAGSGELFF	TGCGCCAGCAGCAAGACAGCGGGGTCCGGGGAGCTGTTTTTT
TRBJ2-1	TRBV2	TRBD2	-	CASGLGRERGNEQFF	TGTGCCAGCGGCCTAGGGAGGGAGCGGGGGAATGAGCAGTTCTTC
TRBJ2-5	TRBV28	TRBD2	-	CASSLGVGLAFTETQYF	TGTGCCAGCAGTTTAGGCGTCGGACTAGCCTTTACTGAGACCCAGTACTTC
TRBJ2-7	TRBV5-1	-	-	CASSLGPSAEQYF	TGCGCCAGCAGCCTGGGACCTTCGGCAGAGCAGTACTTC
TRBJ2-7	TRBV5-1	-	-	CASSLSSEQYF	TGCGCCAGCAGCTTATCAAGCGAGCAGTACTTC
TRBJ2-5	TRBV7-6	TRBD2	-	CASSLGTSRETQYF	TGTGCCAGCAGTCTTGGGACTAGCCGTGAGACCCAGTACTTC
TRBJ2-7	TRBV15	-	-	CATSQRPIFYEQYF	TGTGCCACCAGCCAAAGACCGATTTTCTACGAGCAGTACTTC
TRBJ1-1	TRBV10-3	-	-	CAISESHSGTDTEAFF	TGTGCCATCAGTGAGTCGCACTCAGGGACCGACACTGAAGCTTTCTTT
TRBJ1-3	TRBV2	-	-	CASSELSSPIYF	TGTGCCAGCAGTGAACTGTCCAGCCCCATATATTTT
TRBJ1-5	TRBV5-8	-	-	CASSLDDEYSNQPQHF	TGTGCCAGCAGCCTCGACGATGAATATAGCAATCAGCCCCAGCATTTT
TRBJ2-7	TRBV15	-	-	CATSVQLSTYEQYF	TGTGCCACCAGCGTACAACTTAGCACCTACGAGCAGTACTTC
TRBJ2-2	TRBV7-9	-	-	CASSSRAGGHTGELFF	TGTGCCAGCAGCTCCCGGGCAGGGGGGCACACCGGGGAGCTGTTTTTT
TRBJ2-5	TRBV27	TRBD2	-	CASRSFSGEKTQYF	TGTGCCAGTCGGTCGTTTAGCGGGGAAAAGACCCAGTACTTC
TRBJ1-5	TRBV4-1	TRBD1	-	CASSQDWDRVPQRPQHF	TGCGCCAGCAGCCAAGACTGGGACAGGGTACCCCAACGGCCCCAGCATTTT
TRBJ2-2	TRBV11-2	-	-	CASSPPNDRGGELFF	TGTGCCAGCAGCCCCCCCAACGATCGAGGCGGGGAGCTGTTTTTT
TRBJ1-5	TRBV2	-	-	CASSEGGIQPQHF	TGTGCCAGCAGTGAAGGGGGAATTCAGCCCCAGCATTTT
TRBJ2-7	TRBV11-1	TRBD2	-	CASTSVIGLAGFSYEQYF	TGTGCCAGCACCTCAGTTATCGGACTAGCGGGGTTCTCCTACGAGCAGTACTTC
TRBJ1-5	TRBV7-8	-	-	CASSLYRGGGNQPQHF	TGTGCCAGCAGCTTATATCGGGGCGGGGGTAATCAGCCCCAGCATTTT
TRBJ2-2	TRBV5-6	-	-	CASSLTGSTGELFF	TGTGCCAGCAGCTTGACAGGGTCTACCGGGGAGCTGTTTTTT